This T cell receptor (beta chain) was obtained from a study of blood T cell repertoires in COVID-19. In the original workflow: For nucleated cells, counts were estimated from reference gene primer amplification. Sequencing was performed with immunoSEQ multiplex PCR; in TCRdb, only in-frame clones are kept and a portion is missing. V and J calls and clone size are given by that table; D and trimming were obtained from the DNA. The sample lists around 250,000 clones; 86% were seen once. V was shortened by 5 bases and J by 4 bases, with 9 bases between the two germline ends. Germline V gene lookup returns CDR1 MNHNY and CDR2 SVGAGI (reference sequence). The CDR3 has 12 residues.

The sample consisted of peripheral blood. This clonotype originated in a man younger than 40 who had recovered from COVID-19. This chain uses TRBV6-6 with TRBJ2-7; TRBD1 is a possible D gene (5 bases). The CDR3 spells CASSPPGYEQYF. The DNA for the CDR3 is TGTGCCAGCAGTCCCCCAGGGTACGAGCAGTACTTC.